The table lists the clone carrying this T cell receptor (beta chain) with many counts. Its antigen is not known. Germline CDR1 is DFQATT and CDR2 is SNEGSKA (reference sequence). CDR3 size: 14 residues. The V end lost 3 bases, the J end lost 6 bases, and 15 bases lay between the germline ends. The data stem from a study of regulatory T cells in long-lasting Graves disease. Study-level points and caveats: Samples came from peripheral blood alone, without thyroid tissue.

The authors built TCR beta libraries using iRepertoire HTBI primers and Arm-PCR of CDR3 regions. Each CDR3 protein is one row after TCRdb ran MiXCR on the multiplex PCR reads. The sample includes 400,000 to 550,000 distinct CDR3 sequences, about a sixth of them seen just once. As to time point: newly diagnosed GD, antithyroid drugs for less than 3 months. PBMC RNA served as the TCR library source. A further study also used this sample, focusing on T cells in Graves' hyperthyroidism and ophthalmopathy. According to that study: Any patient presenting with uncontrolled infection, other autoimmune disease, pregnancy or lactation was left out. First-round RT-PCR targeting the TCR CDR3 was performed with the HTBI primer set.

This sequence joins TRBV20-1 and TRBJ2-1; a possible D gene is TRBD1 (5 bases). The sequences come from peripheral blood mononuclear cells (PBMCs), collected at new diagnosis, from a patient treated with antithyroid drugs. The sequence came from a woman younger than 30 with Graves disease. The CDR3 nucleotides are TGCAGTGCTAGGGGGCAGGGCCTCGGCAATGAGCAGTTCTTC. Its protein is CSARGQGLGNEQFF.